Below are 3 T cell receptor beta chains sequenced from a single sample in a study of blood T cell repertoires in COVID-19. The table came from immunoSEQ multiplex PCR; TCRdb's copy has only in-frame clones and leaves some out. This sample carries about 160,000 clones, 65% to 85% of them seen once, and the ten largest clones take around 5.9%. The sequenced material came from PBMCs or T cells enriched from blood (not recorded which). These receptors came from a man in his forties or fifties who had recovered from COVID-19.

The CDR3 spells CASSRTDTNTGELFF. The CDR3 DNA is TGTGCCAGCAGCCGGACGGACACTAACACCGGGGAGCTGTTTTTT. The rearrangement links TRBV6-5 to TRBJ2-2, with D perhaps TRBD1 (5 bases). Germline CDR1 MNHEY, CDR2 SVGAGI. V lost 6 bases to trimming and J lost 2 bases, with 13 bases between them. This CDR3 contains 15 residues.

V usage is TRBV24-1 and J usage is TRBJ2-5; 11 bases match TRBD2. V lost 3 bases, J lost 5 bases, and 4 bases stayed unmatched. Germline CDR1 KGHDR, CDR2 SFDVKD. CDR3 length equals 15 residues. The CDR3 spells CATSDPSGGRETQYF. DNA of the CDR3: TGTGCCACCAGTGATCCTAGCGGGGGGAGGGAGACCCAGTACTTC.

The gene calls are TRBV4-1 and TRBJ2-3; a weak D match, TRBD2 (6 bases). CDR3 length: 16 residues. V was clipped by 1 base and J by 1 base, with 12 bases between them. Per germline, CDR1 MGHRA and CDR2 YSYEKL. CDR3 protein: CASSQVIQRGTDTQYF. As DNA, the CDR3 is TGCGCCAGCAGCCAAGTAATCCAGCGGGGCACAGATACGCAGTATTTT.